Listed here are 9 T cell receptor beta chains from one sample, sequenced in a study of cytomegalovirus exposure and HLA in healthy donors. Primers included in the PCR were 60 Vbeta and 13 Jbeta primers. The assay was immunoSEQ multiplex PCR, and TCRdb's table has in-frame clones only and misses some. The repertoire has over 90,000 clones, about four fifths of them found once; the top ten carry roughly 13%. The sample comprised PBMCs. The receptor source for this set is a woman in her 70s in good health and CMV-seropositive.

The CDR3 protein is CASSEVSGQGYTF. Here the CDR3 DNA reads TGTGCCAGCAGTGAAGTGTCAGGGCAGGGCTACACCTTC. The chain carries TRBV6-5 and TRBJ1-2, with D perhaps matching TRBD1 (5 bases). Germline V lookup: CDR1 MNHEY, CDR2 SVGAGI. The CDR3 is 13 amino acids. The V and J ends lost 5 bases and 8 bases respectively, with 15 bases between them.

The CDR3 is CASSLAGGNLANEQFF. Written as DNA, the CDR3 is TGTGCCAGCAGCTTGGCGGGGGGAAATCTCGCCAATGAGCAGTTCTTC. The chain uses TRBV5-8 and TRBJ2-1; 7 bases match TRBD2. Germline CDR1 SGHTS, CDR2 YDEGEE. CDR3 length: 16 amino acids. V lost 0 bases to trimming and J lost 6 bases; unmatched junction nucleotides: 9.

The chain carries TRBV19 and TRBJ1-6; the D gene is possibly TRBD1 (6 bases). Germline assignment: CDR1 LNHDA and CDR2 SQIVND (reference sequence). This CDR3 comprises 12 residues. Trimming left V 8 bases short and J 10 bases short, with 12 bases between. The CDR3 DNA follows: TGTGCCAGTTCCACAGGGACCTCACCCCTCCACTTT. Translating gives CASSTGTSPLHF.

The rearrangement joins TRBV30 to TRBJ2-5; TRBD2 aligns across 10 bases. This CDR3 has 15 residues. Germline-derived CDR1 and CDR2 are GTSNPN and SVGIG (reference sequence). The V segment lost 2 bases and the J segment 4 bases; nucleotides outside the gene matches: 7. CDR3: CAWSPLGTSAETQYF. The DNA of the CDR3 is TGTGCCTGGAGTCCTCTGGGGACTAGCGCAGAGACCCAGTACTTC.

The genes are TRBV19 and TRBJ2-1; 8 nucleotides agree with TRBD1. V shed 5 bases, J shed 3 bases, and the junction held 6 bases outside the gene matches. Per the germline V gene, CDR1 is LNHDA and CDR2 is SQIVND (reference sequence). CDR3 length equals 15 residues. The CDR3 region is CASSPRTGNYNEQFF. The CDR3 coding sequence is TGTGCCAGTAGTCCAAGGACAGGGAACTACAATGAGCAGTTCTTC.

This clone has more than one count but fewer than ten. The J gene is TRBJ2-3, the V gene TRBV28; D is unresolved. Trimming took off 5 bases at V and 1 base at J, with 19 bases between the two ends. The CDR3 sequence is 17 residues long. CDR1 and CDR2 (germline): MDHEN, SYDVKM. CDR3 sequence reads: CASSPPRWSLRTDTQYF. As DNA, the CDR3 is TGTGCCAGCAGTCCCCCCCGATGGTCTCTACGCACAGATACGCAGTATTTT.

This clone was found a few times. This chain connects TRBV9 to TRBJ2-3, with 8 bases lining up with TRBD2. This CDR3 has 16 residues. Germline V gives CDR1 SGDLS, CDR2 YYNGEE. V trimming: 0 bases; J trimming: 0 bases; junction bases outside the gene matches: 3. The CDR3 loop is CASSVGGTRSTDTQYF. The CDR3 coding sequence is TGTGCCAGCAGCGTAGGGGGGACTAGGAGCACAGATACGCAGTATTTT.

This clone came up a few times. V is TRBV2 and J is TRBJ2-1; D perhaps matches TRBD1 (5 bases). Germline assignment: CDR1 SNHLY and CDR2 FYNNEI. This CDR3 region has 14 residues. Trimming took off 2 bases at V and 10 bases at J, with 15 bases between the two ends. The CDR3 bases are TGTGCCAGCAGTGAAACATCAGGGTTGTACGAGCAGTTCTTC. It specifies CASSETSGLYEQFF.

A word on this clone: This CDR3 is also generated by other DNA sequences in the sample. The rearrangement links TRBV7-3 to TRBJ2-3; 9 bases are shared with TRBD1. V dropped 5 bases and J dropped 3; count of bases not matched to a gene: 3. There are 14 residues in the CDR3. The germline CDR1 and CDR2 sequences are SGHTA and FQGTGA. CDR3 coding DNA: TGTGCCAGCAGCCCAGGACAGGGGACAGATACGCAGTATTTT. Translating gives CASSPGQGTDTQYF.